Here is one TCR beta chain with its context. CDR3 length equals 14 residues. Trimming removed 2 bases from V and 2 bases from J, with 10 bases in between. Germline assignment: CDR1 SGHRS and CDR2 YFSETQ. This entry comes from a study of T cell responses to AZD1222 COVID-19 vaccine. Some clones are missing from TCRdb's copy, which holds only in-frame ones; the method was immunoSEQ multiplex PCR. Among more than 110,000 clones listed, over 90% were seen once. The receptor comes from an adult in good health. Material: peripheral blood, obtained on day 0 of AZD1222 vaccination. The chain links TRBV5-1 to TRBJ1-2; TRBD1 is a possible D gene (5 bases). The CDR3 region is CASSFEGRNYGYTF. CDR3 sequence (DNA): TGCGCCAGCAGCTTTGAGGGGCGAAACTATGGCTACACCTTC.